The T cell receptor beta chain under discussion was sequenced for a study of cytomegalovirus exposure and HLA in healthy donors. Study results and caveats: TCR beta chain V- and J-gene trimming was linked, in a later analysis, to a missense variant in DCLRE1C.

V shed 7 bases and J shed 13 bases, with 20 bases lying between them. CDR1 and CDR2 (germline): SGHVS, FQNEAQ. The CDR3 spans 13 residues. Notes on this clone: The antigen is unknown.

Use of 60 Vbeta and 13 Jbeta primers characterized the PCR. The method was immunoSEQ multiplex PCR; TCRdb's version includes in-frame clones alone and lacks a portion of them. The profile shows 110,000 or so clones, roughly three quarters of them singletons. The sequenced sample was PBMCs. This TCR derives from a man in his thirties or forties in good health and CMV-seronegative. The J gene is TRBJ2-1, the V gene TRBV7-8; TRBD1 is a possible D gene (5 bases). CDR3 sequence (DNA): TGTGCCAGCACCCTCCAGGGTTCCGGCGGCCAGTTCTTC. Translated: CASTLQGSGGQFF.